This T cell receptor beta chain was captured by sequencing in a study of post-analysis software for immune sequencing data. Across the study: Both relapsing-remitting and secondary progressive multiple sclerosis featured among the disease courses, as did progressive-relapsing multiple sclerosis.

Trimming took 3 bases from V and 2 from J, leaving 6 bases between them. Germline V gene sequence: CDR1 DFQATT, CDR2 SNEGSKA (reference sequence). This CDR3 is built from 12 residues. Study-level points and caveats: Controls significantly exceeded multiple sclerosis patients in normalized Chao1 diversity. In patients, a few TRBV segments were more frequent than in controls, with TRBV5-6, TRBV5-1 and TRBV20-1 among them.

TCR beta cDNA libraries included unique molecular identifiers. One entry per CDR3 protein, called by TCRdb with MiXCR from the PCR reads. The sample includes about 200,000 distinct CDR3 sequences, approximately 29% of them seen just once. This clonotype was counted a few times. The antigen remains undetermined. Sample: blood. The receptor was isolated from a girl aged 2-17 years with multiple sclerosis. The chain couples TRBV20-1 to TRBJ2-3, with unresolved D. The CDR3 here is CSASPPTDTQYF. As DNA, the CDR3 is TGCAGTGCTAGCCCTCCCACAGATACGCAGTATTTT.